A single sample gave rise to the 8 T cell receptor beta chains below, sequenced in a study of T cells expressing NK-cell markers. TCRdb re-called the 5' RACE reads; one entry per CDR3 protein, DNA not given. This table holds a few hundred thousand distinct CDR3 sequences. Material for sequencing was blood T cells: a sorted CD56 or NKG2C T cell subset, CD4+ or CD8+ T cells, or bulk PBMC T cells (not recorded which). The receptors were sampled from a man aged 18 to 70 in good health.

The J gene is TRBJ1-5, the V gene TRBV10-3; TCRdb picks TRBD1, but there is no DNA to check that call. The CDR3 extends over 16 amino acids. The germline V gene has CDR1 ENHRY and CDR2 SYGVKD. CDR3: CAISERGPPGNQPQHF.

The CDR3 spells CASSFTGDTGELFF. The chain couples TRBV5-1 to TRBJ2-2; TCRdb outputs TRBD1, but without DNA this stays unchecked. The length of the CDR3 is 14 residues. The germline gives CDR1 SGHRS, CDR2 YFSETQ. The whole variable domain, filled in from reference TRBV5-1 and TRBJ2-2, reads KAGVTQTPRYLIKTRGQQVTLSCSPISGHRSVSWYQQTPGQGLQFLFEYFSETQRNKGNFPGRFSGRQFSNSRSEMNVSTLELGDSALYLCASSFTGDTGELFFGEGSRLTVL.

J is TRBJ2-7 and V is TRBV7-2; TCRdb calls TRBD2, which cannot be checked without DNA. CDR1 SGHTA and CDR2 FQGNSA come from the germline V gene. The CDR3 extends over 17 amino acids. The chain's CDR3 is CASSTRGLAGASYEQYF.

The CDR3: CASSYRVYAETQYF. This chain uses TRBV6-5 with TRBJ2-5. The germline gives CDR1 MNHEY, CDR2 SVGAGI. CDR3 length: 14 residues.

The chain carries TRBV5-5 and TRBJ2-7; TCRdb gives TRBD1 as the D gene, but with no DNA this cannot be confirmed. Per the germline V gene, CDR1 is SGHKS and CDR2 is YYEKEE (reference sequence). The CDR3 spans 14 residues. The CDR3 is CASSLEQGAGEQYF.

This chain uses TRBV28 with TRBJ2-7; TCRdb calls TRBD1, which cannot be checked without DNA. The CDR3 length is 15 residues. The germline gives CDR1 MDHEN, CDR2 SYDVKM. Here the CDR3 reads CASSPRDRVSYEQYF.

The chain links TRBV10-3 to TRBJ1-6; the D gene TCRdb calls, TRBD1, cannot be checked with no DNA. CDR3 length: 15 amino acids. CDR1 is ENHRY and CDR2 is SYGVKD in the germline V gene. This CDR3 is CAISESQGDYSPLHF.

This rearrangement joins TRBV29-1 to TRBJ2-1; TCRdb designates TRBD2, a call that cannot be tested without DNA. This CDR3 region has 13 residues. The germline V gene encodes CDR1 SQVTM and CDR2 ANQGSEA. CDR3 loop: CSISSGGYNEQFF.